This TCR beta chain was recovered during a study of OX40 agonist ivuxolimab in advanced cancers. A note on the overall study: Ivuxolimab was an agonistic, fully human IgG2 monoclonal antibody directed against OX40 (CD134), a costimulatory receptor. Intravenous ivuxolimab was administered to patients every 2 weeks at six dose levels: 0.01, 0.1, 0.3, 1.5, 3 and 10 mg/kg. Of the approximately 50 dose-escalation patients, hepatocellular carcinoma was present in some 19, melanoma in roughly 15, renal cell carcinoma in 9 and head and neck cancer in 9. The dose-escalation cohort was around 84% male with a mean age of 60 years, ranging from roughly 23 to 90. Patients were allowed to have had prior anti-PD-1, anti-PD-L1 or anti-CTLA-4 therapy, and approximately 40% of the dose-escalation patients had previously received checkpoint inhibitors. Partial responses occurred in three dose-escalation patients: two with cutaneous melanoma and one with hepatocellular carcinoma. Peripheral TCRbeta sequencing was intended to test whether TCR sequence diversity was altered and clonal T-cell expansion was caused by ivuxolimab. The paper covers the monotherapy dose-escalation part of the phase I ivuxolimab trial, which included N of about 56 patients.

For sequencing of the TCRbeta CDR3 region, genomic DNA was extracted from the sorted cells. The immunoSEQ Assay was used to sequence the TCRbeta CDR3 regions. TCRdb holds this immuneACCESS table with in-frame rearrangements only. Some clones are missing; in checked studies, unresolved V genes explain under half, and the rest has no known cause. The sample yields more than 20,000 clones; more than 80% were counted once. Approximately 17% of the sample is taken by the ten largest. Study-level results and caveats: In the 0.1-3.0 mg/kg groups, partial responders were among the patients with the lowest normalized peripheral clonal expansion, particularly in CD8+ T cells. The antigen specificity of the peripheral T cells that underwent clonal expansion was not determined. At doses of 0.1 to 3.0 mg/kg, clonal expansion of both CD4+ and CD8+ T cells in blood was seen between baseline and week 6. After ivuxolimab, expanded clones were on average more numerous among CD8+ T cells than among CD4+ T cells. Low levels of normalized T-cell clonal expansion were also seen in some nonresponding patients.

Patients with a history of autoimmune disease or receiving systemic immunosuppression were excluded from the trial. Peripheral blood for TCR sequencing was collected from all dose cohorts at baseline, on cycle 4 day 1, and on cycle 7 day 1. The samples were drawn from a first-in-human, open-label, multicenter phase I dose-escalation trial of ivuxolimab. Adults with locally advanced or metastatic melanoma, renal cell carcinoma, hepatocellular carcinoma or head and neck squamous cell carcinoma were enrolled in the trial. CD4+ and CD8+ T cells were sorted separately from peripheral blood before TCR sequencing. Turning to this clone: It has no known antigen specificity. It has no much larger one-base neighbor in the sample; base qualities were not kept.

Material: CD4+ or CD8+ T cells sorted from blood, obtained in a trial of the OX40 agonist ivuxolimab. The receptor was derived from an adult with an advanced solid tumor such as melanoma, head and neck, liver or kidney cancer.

The CDR3 reads CAWSVGTGGSQETQYF. The nucleotide sequence reads TGTGCCTGGAGTGTAGGTACAGGGGGTTCCCAAGAGACCCAGTACTTC. The chain links TRBV30 with TRBJ2-5; the central 8 bases match TRBD1. V trim: 0 bases; J trim: 1 base; unmatched bases: 7. Including cysteine and phenylalanine, the CDR3 has 16 amino acids. CDR3 DNA is the only sequence kept; it has 48 bases, read in frame from the first base. CDR1 GTSNPN and CDR2 SVGIG were looked up in the germline V gene (reference sequence).